This T cell receptor (beta chain) was sequenced during a study of T cells in Graves' hyperthyroidism and ophthalmopathy. Study context: At initial diagnosis, before any treatment had begun, peripheral blood was obtained.

Study-level points and caveats: Most thyroid clonotypes with frequency above 0.001 were detected in blood.

Patients aged 18 to 65 had newly diagnosed hyperthyroidism lasting under 2 months. PBMCs were collected from an approximately 10 ml volume of fresh peripheral blood. Using RNA transcripts as the source, TCR beta CDR3 regions were amplified. HTBI primers were employed in a first-round RT-PCR of the TCR CDR3. TCRdb itself ran the multiplex PCR reads through MiXCR, one entry per CDR3 protein. This sample has 550,000 to 650,000 distinct CDR3 sequences, with around 15% found just once. Per germline, CDR1 KGHSH and CDR2 LQKENI. V lost 2 bases to trimming and J lost 7 bases; unmatched junction nucleotides: 13. The CDR3 has 17 amino acids. This clonotype was counted many times. Its antigen remains unidentified.

The sequenced sample was blood. This chain links TRBV18 with TRBJ2-3, with 9 positions matching TRBD2. This sequence was found in a woman aged 40 to 49 with Graves' hyperthyroidism. The CDR3 reads CASSPAGAASGDHTQYF. DNA for the CDR3: TGTGCCAGCTCACCAGCGGGGGCGGCTAGCGGGGATCATACGCAGTATTTT.